Listed below are T cell receptor beta chains from one sample, sequenced in a study of early T cells in non-severe SARS-CoV-2 infection. In TCRdb, the 5' RACE reads were re-called with MiXCR into one record per CDR3 protein. Among 15,000 to 20,000 distinct CDR3 sequences listed, about 4.8% were seen once. The sample comprised whole blood. The receptors stem from an adult who was a healthcare worker with PCR-confirmed SARS-CoV-2 infection or an uninfected control (not recorded which). CDR3s include the opening cysteine and the closing phenylalanine or tryptophan. D genes are given only for firm matches. Size is omitted from some rows. Given values are once, few, many or a class for expanded clones.

abundance	d_gene	j_gene	v_gene	CDR3aa	CDR3nt
many	.	TRBJ2-5	TRBV7-2	CASSPAGTEETQYF	TGTGCCAGCAGCCCTGCCGGGACCGAAGAGACCCAGTACTTC
.	.	TRBJ1-1	TRBV20-1	CSARGGGTEAFF	TGCAGTGCTAGAGGAGGGGGCACTGAAGCTTTCTTT
many	.	TRBJ2-7	TRBV6-6	CASSLLASYEQYF	TGTGCCAGCAGTTTACTGGCCTCCTACGAGCAGTACTTC
many	.	TRBJ2-5	TRBV15	CATGRDPQETQYF	TGTGCCACCGGTCGGGACCCCCAAGAGACCCAGTACTTC
many	TRBD2	TRBJ2-1	TRBV14	CASSQDQREGPYNEQFF	TGTGCCAGCAGCCAAGATCAGCGGGAGGGCCCTTACAATGAGCAGTTCTTC
medium-sized	.	TRBJ2-1	TRBV20-1	CSAKEGAFSYNEQFF	TGCAGTGCTAAGGAGGGAGCCTTCTCCTACAATGAGCAGTTCTTC
many	.	TRBJ1-1	TRBV4-3	CASSQTDNTEAFF	TGCGCCAGCAGTCAGACAGATAACACTGAAGCTTTCTTT
many	.	TRBJ2-3	TRBV14	CASSSAGTDTQYF	TGTGCCAGCAGCTCGGCTGGCACAGATACGCAGTATTTT
many	.	TRBJ2-5	TRBV7-2	CASSPRGQETQYF	TGTGCCAGCAGCCCCCGGGGGCAAGAGACCCAGTACTTC
medium-sized	TRBD1	TRBJ2-1	TRBV4-1	CASSQVGRGPYNEQFF	TGCGCCAGCAGCCAAGTGGGTAGGGGGCCCTACAATGAGCAGTTCTTC
medium-sized	TRBD1	TRBJ2-5	TRBV15	CATEPVRTGSETQYF	TGTGCCACCGAGCCGGTCCGGACAGGGTCCGAGACCCAGTACTTC
many	.	TRBJ1-2	TRBV30	CAWSLDIRGDYGYTF	TGTGCCTGGAGTCTCGACATACGGGGAGACTATGGCTACACCTTC
medium-sized	TRBD2	TRBJ2-1	TRBV20-1	CSASGTSGTNNEQFF	TGCAGTGCTAGCGGGACTAGCGGGACGAACAATGAGCAGTTCTTC
few	.	TRBJ2-2	TRBV7-3	CASRTPRPGDTGELFF	TGTGCCAGCAGGACCCCCCGACCTGGGGACACCGGGGAGCTGTTTTTT
.	TRBD2	TRBJ2-3	TRBV7-8	CASSVSSGPSTDTQYF	TGTGCCAGCAGCGTATCTAGCGGACCAAGCACAGATACGCAGTATTTT
many	.	TRBJ2-1	TRBV6-2/TRBV6-3	CASRENRWSLFF	TGTGCCAGCAGGGAGAATCGCTGGTCCTTGTTCTTC
few	TRBD2	TRBJ2-3	TRBV20-1	CSARGLGGSITDTQYF	TGCAGTGCTAGAGGATTAGGCGGGAGTATTACAGATACGCAGTATTTT
many	.	TRBJ1-6	TRBV11-2	CASSLAGTRLSPLHF	TGTGCCAGCAGCCTAGCCGGGACCCGGCTTTCACCCCTCCACTTT